These T cell receptor beta chains were read from a single sample in a study of blood T cell repertoires in COVID-19. The method was immunoSEQ multiplex PCR; TCRdb's version includes in-frame clones alone and lacks a portion of them. The profile shows 140,000 to 150,000 clones, 80% to 90% of them singletons. Material: peripheral blood. These receptors all come from a woman aged 45-65 years with acute or convalescent COVID-19. The CDR3 runs from the conserved cysteine through the conserved F or W. A D gene is named only where the DNA matches it firmly. A row's size may be missing; if present it is once, few, many or a size class.

d_gene,j_gene,abundance,v_gene,CDR3nt,CDR3aa
NA,TRBJ2-1,once,TRBV9,TGTGCCAGCAACCGGGATTTTAATGAGCAGTTCTTC,CASNRDFNEQFF
TRBD1,TRBJ2-3,NA,TRBV5-4,TGTGCCAGCAGCACGACAGGGGGTGTGTTAGATACGCAGTATTTT,CASSTTGGVLDTQYF
NA,TRBJ2-1,NA,TRBV11-2,TGTGCCAGCATAGCTTCCGAGGCCAGTGAGCAGTTCTTC,CASIASEASEQFF
TRBD2,TRBJ2-5,once,TRBV5-1,TGCGCCAGCAGCTTGGGAGGGCTAGCGGGGGGAGAGACCCAGTACTTC,CASSLGGLAGGETQYF
TRBD1,TRBJ1-2,once,TRBV5-4,TGTGCCAGCAGCCCGGGACAGGAGTTTATACCTGGAGGCTACACCTTC,CASSPGQEFIPGGYTF
NA,TRBJ1-5,once,TRBV7-3,TGTGCCAGCAGCCGACAGATCGATCAGCCCCAGCATTTT,CASSRQIDQPQHF
TRBD1,TRBJ1-4,NA,TRBV24-1,TGTGCCACCAGTGATGAGGGACAGGGTGGAGAAAAACTGTTTTTT,CATSDEGQGGEKLFF
TRBD1,TRBJ1-5,NA,TRBV6-2/TRBV6-3,TGTGCCAGCAGCCCCGGGACAGGGCCAGCTCAGCCCCAGCATTTT,CASSPGTGPAQPQHF
NA,TRBJ1-1,NA,TRBV19,TGTGCCAGTAGTACCGACAGGAGGAACACTGAAGCTTTCTTT,CASSTDRRNTEAFF
NA,TRBJ1-1,NA,TRBV3-1/TRBV3-2,TGTGCCAGCAGCCAAGCGACAGGGAACACTGAAGCTTTCTTT,CASSQATGNTEAFF
NA,TRBJ2-4,NA,TRBV12-3/TRBV12-4,TGTGCCAGCAGTTTAAGAGACATTCAGTACTTC,CASSLRDIQYF
NA,TRBJ1-5,NA,TRBV10-3,TGTGCCATCAGTGGGGGGGATCAGCCCCAGCATTTT,CAISGGDQPQHF
NA,TRBJ1-2,NA,TRBV6-5,TGTGCCAGCATGAGGACGGGGGGCGACTATGGCTACACCTTC,CASMRTGGDYGYTF
TRBD1,TRBJ1-4,NA,TRBV2,TGTGCCAGCAGAACAGGGACAGGAGGGGAAAAACTGTTTTTT,CASRTGTGGEKLFF
NA,TRBJ2-1,NA,TRBV5-6,TGTGCCAGCAGTCCGCAGGGGGGCGGTGAGCAGTTCTTC,CASSPQGGGEQFF
TRBD2,TRBJ2-1,NA,TRBV28,TGTGCCAGCATCGGTCCGGGACTAGCGACCTACAATGAGCAGTTCTTC,CASIGPGLATYNEQFF
NA,TRBJ1-1,NA,TRBV5-6,TGTGCCAGCAGCTTACCGCAGGAAAGGAACACTGAAGCTTTCTTT,CASSLPQERNTEAFF
NA,TRBJ1-1,NA,TRBV28,TGTGCCAGCAGTTTTCAGGGCCCTGAAGCTTTCTTT,CASSFQGPEAFF
TRBD1,TRBJ2-7,NA,TRBV6-5,TGTGCCAGCAGGCCGGACAGGGGGGGGTCCTACGAGCAGTACTTC,CASRPDRGGSYEQYF
NA,TRBJ1-1,NA,TRBV7-9,TGTGCCAGCAGCTTAACCCAGGCGCACACTGAAGCTTTCTTT,CASSLTQAHTEAFF
TRBD2,TRBJ2-1,NA,TRBV10-1,TGCGCCAGCAGTGATGGGACTAGCGGTTACAATGAGCAGTTCTTC,CASSDGTSGYNEQFF
NA,TRBJ1-2,NA,TRBV6-1,TGTGCCAGCAGTGAAGTAGGAGGGTTTTATGGCTACACCTTC,CASSEVGGFYGYTF
NA,TRBJ1-3,NA,TRBV29-1,TGCAGCGCTCAACTTACCCTAGGAAACACCATATATTTT,CSAQLTLGNTIYF
TRBD1,TRBJ2-1,NA,TRBV19,TGTGCCACCAAACCCCGGGACAGGGCGGACAATGAGCAGTTCTTC,CATKPRDRADNEQFF
NA,TRBJ1-5,NA,TRBV6-5,TGTGCCAGCACCCCTTACAGTAACAGCAATCAGCCCCAGCATTTT,CASTPYSNSNQPQHF
TRBD1,TRBJ1-2,once,TRBV10-3,TGTGCCATCTCCGGGACAGGGGAATATGGCTACACCTTC,CAISGTGEYGYTF
NA,TRBJ2-7,NA,TRBV7-9,TGTGCCAGCAGCTTAATCTACGACGAGCAGTACTTC,CASSLIYDEQYF
NA,TRBJ1-1,NA,TRBV28,TGTGCCAGCAGTTTTGGACATTCGAACACTGAAGCTTTCTTT,CASSFGHSNTEAFF
TRBD1,TRBJ1-2,NA,TRBV23-1,TGCGCCAGCAGTCACACAGGGGAACCCAACTATGGCTACACCTTC,CASSHTGEPNYGYTF
NA,TRBJ2-3,NA,TRBV6-4,TGTGCCAGCAGTGATCAGGGCATTTCGGATACGCAGTATTTT,CASSDQGISDTQYF
NA,TRBJ2-2,NA,TRBV3-1/TRBV3-2,TGTGCCAGCAGCCAAGAACACGGAGGACCAGGGAGGACCGGGGAGCTGTTTTTT,CASSQEHGGPGRTGELFF
TRBD1,TRBJ1-6,NA,TRBV14,TGTGCCAGCACGTGCCCACAGGGGAGAAATTCACCCCTCCACTTT,CASTCPQGRNSPLHF
NA,TRBJ1-5,NA,TRBV13,TGTGCCAGCAGCTTTACTCGGAATCAGCCCCAGCATTTT,CASSFTRNQPQHF
TRBD1,TRBJ1-4,NA,TRBV27,TGTGCCAGCCGAGACAGGGGGCGGTTGGATGAAAAACTGTTTTTT,CASRDRGRLDEKLFF
TRBD1,TRBJ2-7,few,TRBV5-3,TGTGCCAGAAGCTATAGGACAGGGCTGATTTACGAGCAGTACTTC,CARSYRTGLIYEQYF
TRBD1,TRBJ1-1,few,TRBV5-6,TGTGCCAGCAGCTACAGGGGGCTGAACACTGAAGCTTTCTTT,CASSYRGLNTEAFF
TRBD2,TRBJ2-2,NA,TRBV5-6,TGTGCCAGCAGCTTGGAGCGTGCTAGCGGGGAACCAGAGCTGTTTTTT,CASSLERASGEPELFF
TRBD2,TRBJ2-2,few,TRBV7-2,TGTGCCAGCAGCTTAAACCTAGCGGGGACCGGGGAGCTGTTTTTT,CASSLNLAGTGELFF
TRBD1,TRBJ1-6,NA,TRBV7-3,TGTGCCAGCAGCCGAGGGACAGGGGGCAGGGATTCACCCCTCCACTTT,CASSRGTGGRDSPLHF
NA,TRBJ2-1,NA,TRBV5-6,TGTGCCAGCAGCCCCGGACTGAGCTCCTACAATGAGCAGTTCTTC,CASSPGLSSYNEQFF
TRBD2,TRBJ2-1,NA,TRBV10-1,TGCGCCAGCAGTGAATATGCGATAGCGGGAGAAGGTGAGCAGTTCTTC,CASSEYAIAGEGEQFF
TRBD2,TRBJ2-5,once,TRBV27,TGTGCCAGCAGACTAAAACTAGCGGGAGGGCCGGAGACCCAGTACTTC,CASRLKLAGGPETQYF
NA,TRBJ1-5,NA,TRBV6-6,TGTGCCAGCAGTCACATAACAGGGAGCAATCAGCCCCAGCATTTT,CASSHITGSNQPQHF
NA,TRBJ1-1,NA,TRBV7-2,TGTGCCAGCAGCTTAGTACGGCAGGCGAACACTGAAGCTTTCTTT,CASSLVRQANTEAFF
TRBD1,TRBJ1-1,NA,TRBV19,TGTGCCAGTAGTATACGGGGACAGGCGACAGGGGACACTGAAGCTTTCTTT,CASSIRGQATGDTEAFF
TRBD1,TRBJ1-1,NA,TRBV2,TGTGCCAGCAGTGAGGACAGGGGGCTGGGTGAAGCTTTCTTT,CASSEDRGLGEAFF
TRBD2,TRBJ2-2,NA,TRBV7-3,TGTGCCAGCAGCTTAAATCCCAGCGGGGGGCCCGGGGAGCTGTTTTTT,CASSLNPSGGPGELFF
NA,TRBJ2-1,NA,TRBV11-2,TGTGCCAGCAGCTTCTATTCGGGGGAGCAGTTCTTC,CASSFYSGEQFF
TRBD1,TRBJ1-2,NA,TRBV27,TGTGCCAGCAGGAGGTACCGGGACAGCGAAGACTACACCTTC,CASRRYRDSEDYTF
NA,TRBJ2-7,NA,TRBV9,TGTGCCAGCAGCCCCAGGGCCACCTTCTCCTACGAGCAGTACTTC,CASSPRATFSYEQYF
TRBD1,TRBJ1-1,NA,TRBV7-9,TGTGCCAGCAGCCTAAGGGACAGCAGAAACACTGAAGCTTTCTTT,CASSLRDSRNTEAFF
TRBD1,TRBJ2-1,once,TRBV5-1,TGCGCCAGCAGCCCCGGGACAGCTATTGTAAATGAGCAGTTCTTC,CASSPGTAIVNEQFF
TRBD1,TRBJ1-1,NA,TRBV4-1,TGCGCCAGCAGCCAGTGGGGACAGGGGGCCACAGAAGCTTTCTTT,CASSQWGQGATEAFF
TRBD1,TRBJ1-1,NA,TRBV30,TGTGCCAGAAGACAGGGCGGGAACACTGAAGCTTTCTTT,CARRQGGNTEAFF
NA,TRBJ2-2,NA,TRBV6-5,TGTGCCAGCAGTTACGGAGGGAGGGGGACCGGGGAGCTGTTTTTT,CASSYGGRGTGELFF